This entry describes one TCR beta chain. This record comes from a study of blood T cell repertoires in COVID-19. Germline V gives CDR1 SGHKS, CDR2 YYEKEE (reference sequence). The length of the CDR3 is 13 residues. V was cut by 1 base and J by 1 base, with 3 bases left in between. TCRdb's copy holds only in-frame clones and misses some; the assay was immunoSEQ multiplex PCR. The repertoire has about 100,000 clones, around nine tenths of them found once; the top ten carry 5%. The sequencing input was peripheral blood. The TCR was taken from a human donor in a cohort sampled during active COVID-19. The gene calls are TRBV5-5 and TRBJ1-3; no reliable D call. The CDR3 region has the DNA TGTGCCAGCAGCTTGCAATCTGGAAACACCATATATTTT. As protein: CASSLQSGNTIYF.